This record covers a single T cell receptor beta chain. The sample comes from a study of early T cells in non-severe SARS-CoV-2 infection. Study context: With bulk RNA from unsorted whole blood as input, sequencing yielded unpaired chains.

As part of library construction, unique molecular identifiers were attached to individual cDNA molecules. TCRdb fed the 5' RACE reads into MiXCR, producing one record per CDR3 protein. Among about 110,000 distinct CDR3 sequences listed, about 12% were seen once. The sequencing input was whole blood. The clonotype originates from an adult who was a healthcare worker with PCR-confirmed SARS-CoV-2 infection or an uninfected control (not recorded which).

DNA for the CDR3: TGCAGTGCTAGAGATTTGGCGGAGTACCAGCATTTT. Translation gives CSARDLAEYQHF. The chain employs TRBV20-1 and TRBJ1-5; no clear D gene. Germline CDR1 DFQATT, CDR2 SNEGSKA (reference sequence). V shed 0 bases and J shed 12 bases, with 12 bases lying between them. This CDR3 region has 12 residues.